This T cell receptor (beta chain) was recorded in a study of blood T cell repertoires in COVID-19. Study background: Spain, Italy and the United States supplied samples that represented acute and convalescent COVID-19.

Per the germline V gene, CDR1 is SGHRS and CDR2 is YFSETQ. CDR3 length: 14 amino acids. Trimming stripped 0 bases from V and 1 base from J, with 8 bases between. In the authors' methods: Estimated nucleated cell counts came from reference gene primer amplification. TCRdb's copy holds only in-frame clones and misses some; the assay was immunoSEQ multiplex PCR. From that table come the V and J calls and clone size; the DNA was used to work out D and trimming. Of 300,000 to 450,000 clones in the sample, around 87% were seen once. The origin of this receptor is a woman aged 25 to 39 with COVID-19, enrolled during active disease. The rearrangement joins TRBV5-1 to TRBJ2-7, with TRBD1 as a possible D gene (5 bases). Sequences were obtained from peripheral blood. CDR3 sequence: CASSLETVSYEQYF. The CDR3 DNA reads TGCGCCAGCAGCTTGGAGACAGTTTCCTACGAGCAGTACTTC.